These T cell receptor beta chains were read from a single sample in a study of shared clonotypes between healthy human individuals. Using immunoSEQ multiplex PCR, the repertoire was profiled, and TCRdb retains in-frame clones only, with some absent. The profile shows 2 million to 2.5 million clones, just under 95% of them singletons. The sample consisted of naive CD8+ T cells sorted from blood. All receptors derive from a man between 18 and 35 years old in good health. CDR3s include the opening cysteine and the closing phenylalanine or tryptophan. The D gene is left open where the match is weak. Expanded clones get a size class; other rows say once, few or many, or leave the size out.

TRBJ1-6 | - | - | TRBV7-3 | TGTGCCAGCAGCTTATGGGGGGAAGCCTATAATTCACCCCTCCACTTT | CASSLWGEAYNSPLHF
TRBJ1-6 | - | - | TRBV9 | TGTGCCAGCAGCGAACCGGGCAGCTCCTATAATTCACCCCTCCACTTT | CASSEPGSSYNSPLHF
TRBJ2-1 | - | - | TRBV28 | TGTGCCAGCAGTCCGCAAGATTACAATGAGCAGTTCTTC | CASSPQDYNEQFF
TRBJ1-1 | TRBD1 | - | TRBV5-6 | TGTGCCAGCAGAACAGGGGGCACTGAAGCTTTCTTT | CASRTGGTEAFF
TRBJ2-2 | - | - | TRBV30 | TGTGCCTGGAGTCTTGGATACGACACCGGGGAGCTGTTTTTT | CAWSLGYDTGELFF
TRBJ2-5 | - | - | TRBV5-1 | TGCGCCAGCAGCTTAACCGAGGACAGCCGCGTGGTCGCGGAGACCCAGTACTTC | CASSLTEDSRVVAETQYF
TRBJ2-7 | TRBD2 | - | TRBV9 | TGTGCCAGCAGCCTCGGGGGGGCGAGCTCCTACGAGCAGTACTTC | CASSLGGASSYEQYF
TRBJ2-7 | - | - | TRBV18 | TGTGCCAGCTCGCTGGACAGCTACGAGCAGTACTTC | CASSLDSYEQYF
TRBJ2-3 | TRBD2 | - | TRBV4-1 | TGCGCCAGCAGCCAGGTAGCGGGGCGGAGGGAGAGCACAGATACGCAGTATTTT | CASSQVAGRRESTDTQYF
TRBJ1-2 | - | - | TRBV4-1 | TGCGCCAGCAGCCAAGATGAAGCGGGGCGGGACTATGGCTACACCTTC | CASSQDEAGRDYGYTF
TRBJ1-1 | TRBD1 | - | TRBV9 | TGTGCCAGCAGCCCTCAGGGTGGGACAGGGGGCTCCCCTGAAGCTTTCTTT | CASSPQGGTGGSPEAFF
TRBJ2-6 | - | - | TRBV7-3 | TGTGCCAGCAGCCCCCATCTACTACGTGTGGGGGGGGCCAACGTCCTGACTTTC | CASSPHLLRVGGANVLTF
TRBJ2-2 | - | - | TRBV7-9 | TGTGCCAGCAGCTCTTTGACCGGGGAGCTGTTTTTT | CASSSLTGELFF
TRBJ1-6 | - | once | TRBV6-9 | TGTGCCAGCACCGTCCTTAGGTCCTATAATTCACCCCTCCACTTT | CASTVLRSYNSPLHF
TRBJ2-7 | TRBD1 | - | TRBV29-1 | TGCAGCGTTGAAGGAGGACAGGGTGCTTCCTACGAGCAGTACTTC | CSVEGGQGASYEQYF
TRBJ1-2 | - | - | TRBV5-5 | TGTGCCAGCAGTTATGACACCCTCGACGTCTATGGCTACACCTTC | CASSYDTLDVYGYTF
TRBJ2-1 | - | - | TRBV5-4 | TGTGCCAGCAGCTTGTCGGTCGGGAGTACGGATGAGCAGTTCTTC | CASSLSVGSTDEQFF
TRBJ2-5 | - | - | TRBV29-1 | TGCAGCGTTGAAGATTGGGGGGCCCAGTACTTC | CSVEDWGAQYF
TRBJ2-3 | TRBD2 | - | TRBV27 | TGTGCCAGCATCTCAAAGACTAGCGGGGGGGGAAGCACAGATACGCAGTATTTT | CASISKTSGGGSTDTQYF
TRBJ2-3 | - | - | TRBV7-2 | TGTGCCAGCAGCTTAGCGCTAGCATACACAGATACGCAGTATTTT | CASSLALAYTDTQYF